This T cell receptor (beta chain) was captured in a study of blood T cell repertoires in COVID-19. Germline V gene lookup returns CDR1 KGHSH and CDR2 LQKENI. V lost 8 bases to trimming and J lost 5 bases; unmatched junction nucleotides: 6. CDR3 size: 13 residues. Only in-frame clones appear in the TCRdb table, and some are missing; sequencing was by immunoSEQ multiplex PCR. The repertoire holds just under 35,000 clones, with more than 75% as singletons. The chain links TRBV18 to TRBJ1-5; TRBD1 aligns across 7 bases. Sequencing input: peripheral blood. This clonotype was sampled from a human donor in a cohort sampled during active COVID-19. The CDR3 DNA follows: TGTGCCAGCGCGACAGGGAGAGATCAGCCCCAGCATTTT. Translated, it gives CASATGRDQPQHF.